This entry concerns a single T cell receptor beta chain. Its antigen is unidentified. V shed 4 bases and J 7 bases; nucleotides not matched to a gene: 3. Germline values: CDR1 SGDLS, CDR2 YYNGEE. CDR3 length: 13 amino acids. This sample was taken from a study of shared clonotypes between healthy human individuals. Study conclusions and caveats: Only a few donors were included, so the genetic and exposure-history diversity represented was limited. In contrast to clonotypes shared by all four donors, non-shared clonotypes had lower generation probabilities.

Assay execution took place at the deep level. In the authors' methods: Junction-only sequences without quality scores came from ImmunoSEQ, so filtering differed. The protocol was immunoSEQ multiplex PCR, while the TCRdb copy is restricted to in-frame clones and leaves out a portion. The V and J calls and clone size come from that table; D and trimming were worked out from the DNA. The sample has about 1.1 million clones, approximately 80% seen once; the top ten hold under 0.65%. The TCR was taken from a man younger than 30 in good health. Some clones in this sample may be carry-over from other donors' samples. V and J are TRBV9 and TRBJ2-2, with 8 bases that match TRBD1. The sample comprised memory CD4+ T cells from PBMCs. Sample subset: CD45RA-negative fraction. CDR3 coding DNA: TGTGCCAGCAGCCCACAGGGGGTCGGGGAGCTGTTTTTT. Residues: CASSPQGVGELFF. Variable domain in full (rest from reference TRBV9 and TRBJ2-2): DSGVTQTPKHLITATGQRVTLRCSPRSGDLSVYWYQQSLDQGLQFLIQYYNGEERAKGNILERFSAQQFPDLHSELNLSSLELGDSALYFCASSPQGVGELFFGEGSRLTVL.